This T cell receptor (beta chain) is drawn from a study of blood T cell repertoires in COVID-19. Turning to the study itself: Sites across the United States, Italy and Spain contributed samples from acute and convalescent COVID-19.

The CDR3 contains 15 residues. V lost 2 bases to trimming and J lost 6 bases, with 16 bases between them. Looked up from germline, CDR1 is KGHSH and CDR2 is LQKENI. The authors' processing: How many nucleated cells were present was estimated from reference gene primer amplification. The repertoire was sequenced with immunoSEQ multiplex PCR; TCRdb's copy has only in-frame clones and lacks some. V and J calls and clone size come straight from that table; D and trimming were deduced from the DNA. This table has around 91,000 clones, around 84% appearing once. This TCR came from a man older than 75 with acute or convalescent COVID-19. The sequencing sample was made of peripheral blood. J is TRBJ1-2 and V is TRBV18; TRBD1 is a possible D gene (6 bases). The CDR3 sequence: CASSPAGDRRDGYTF. In DNA form, the CDR3 reads TGTGCCAGCTCACCAGCAGGGGATAGGAGAGATGGCTACACCTTC.